This T cell receptor beta chain was captured in a study of OX40 agonist ivuxolimab in advanced cancers. Study-level points and caveats: With doses of 0.1-3.0 mg/kg, partial responders showed among the lowest clonal expansion. Circulating CD4+ and CD8+ T cells showed clonal expansion by week 6 at 0.1 to 3.0 mg/kg.

This clone was seen just once. The antigen is not known. Assay used: immunoSEQ multiplex PCR; TCRdb lists only in-frame clones, some missing. The sample has roughly 70,000 clones; roughly 80% are singletons. Trimming removed 4 bases from V and 1 base from J, with 11 bases in between. Germline V lookup: CDR1 SGHRS, CDR2 YFSETQ. This CDR3 contains 14 residues. The material was CD4+ or CD8+ T cells sorted from blood, obtained in a trial of the OX40 agonist ivuxolimab. The V and J genes are TRBV5-1 and TRBJ2-5, with no clear D. This clonotype was obtained from an adult with an advanced solid tumor such as melanoma, head and neck, liver or kidney cancer. The CDR3 spells CASSTEGIQETQYF. The DNA for the CDR3 is TGCGCCAGCAGCACCGAAGGCATCCAAGAGACCCAGTACTTC.